What follows are 5 T cell receptor beta chains derived from one specimen sequenced in a study of T cells in Graves' hyperthyroidism and ophthalmopathy. Amplified TCR beta CDR3 regions derived from RNA transcripts. The HTBI primer set was used in a first-round RT-PCR of the TCR CDR3. MiXCR, run by TCRdb on the multiplex PCR reads, gives a single entry per CDR3 protein. The sample shows about 770,000 distinct CDR3 sequences, around 20% of them seen only once. Sequencing was carried out using blood. Source of these receptors: a woman aged 45-65 years with Graves' hyperthyroidism that later progressed to Graves' ophthalmopathy.

CDR3 bases: TGTGCCACAAAGCAGGGGGCCCCCACTGAAGCTTTCTTT. It is translated as CATKQGAPTEAFF. The chain carries TRBV6-2 or TRBV6-3 and TRBJ1-1; TRBD1 agrees at 8 bases. CDR1 is MNHEY and CDR2 is SVGEGT in the germline V gene. Trimming cost V 10 bases and J 4 bases; bases outside gene matches: 8. The CDR3 has 13 amino acids.

The chain uses TRBV19 and TRBJ2-1; D uncertain. The CDR3 has 15 residues. Germline-derived CDR1 and CDR2 are LNHDA and SQIVND (reference sequence). The germline V and J ends were trimmed by 3 bases and 0 bases, with 9 bases remaining between them. The CDR3 here is CASSIAAASYNEQFF. The CDR3 DNA is TGTGCCAGTAGTATTGCTGCTGCCTCCTACAATGAGCAGTTCTTC. Combining the CDR3 with reference TRBV19 and TRBJ2-1 gives the whole variable domain DGGITQSPKYLFRKEGQNVTLSCEQNLNHDAMYWYRQDPGQGLRLIYYSQIVNDFQKGDIAEGYSVSREKKESFPLTVTSAQKNPTAFYLCASSIAAASYNEQFFGPGTRLTVL.

This clonotype was seen a single time. Being one base from a much bigger clone, this may be a read error. The chain joins TRBV6-1 to TRBJ2-1, with D possibly being TRBD1 (5 bases). Per the germline V gene, CDR1 is MNHNS and CDR2 is SASEGT. The CDR3 is made up of 16 amino acids. The CDR3 bases are TGTCCCAGCAGCAAAGGTTGGGGCAGCTCCTACAATGAGCAGTTCTTC. This translates into CPSSKGWGSSYNEQFF.

This clonotype occurred many times. J is TRBJ1-2 and V is TRBV11-2, with a tentative D call TRBD1 (5 bases). With 4 bases removed from V and 4 bases from J, the gap between germline ends came to 13 bases. The germline V gene has CDR1 SGHAT and CDR2 FQNNGV. CDR3 size: 14 residues. The CDR3 region is CASSYPGRIYGYTF. CDR3 DNA: TGTGCCAGCAGCTACCCGGGACGGATCTATGGCTACACCTTC.

CDR3: CASSRNLAGGNNEQFF. CDR3 DNA: TGTGCCAGCAGCCGGAATCTAGCGGGGGGGAACAATGAGCAGTTCTTC. The genes are TRBV4-2 and TRBJ2-1; 12 nucleotides align to TRBD2. Germline-derived CDR1 and CDR2 are LGHNA and YNFKEQ. Losses at the gene ends were 4 bases for V and 5 bases for J; bases not matched to a gene: 6. The CDR3 consists of 16 residues.